These 19 T cell receptor beta chains were all obtained from the same sample, sequenced in a study of cytomegalovirus exposure and HLA in healthy donors. The PCR was carried out with 60 Vbeta primers and 13 Jbeta primers. Measured with immunoSEQ multiplex PCR; TCRdb has only the in-frame clones, and not every one. The data show around 91,000 clones, over 75% seen once. The sample taken for sequencing was PBMCs. Every receptor here comes from a male donor in good health and CMV-seropositive.

This CDR3 is CASKFSPGNTEAFF. The CDR3 region has the DNA TGTGCCAGTAAATTTTCCCCGGGGAACACTGAAGCTTTCTTT. The rearrangement links TRBV19 to TRBJ1-1, with D unclear. This CDR3 has 14 amino acids. The V end lost 7 bases, the J end lost 1 base, and 13 bases lay between the germline ends. The germline gives CDR1 LNHDA, CDR2 SQIVND (reference sequence). Filled out from reference TRBV19 and TRBJ1-1, the complete variable domain reads DGGITQSPKYLFRKEGQNVTLSCEQNLNHDAMYWYRQDPGQGLRLIYYSQIVNDFQKGDIAEGYSVSREKKESFPLTVTSAQKNPTAFYLCASKFSPGNTEAFFGQGTRLTVV.

The table lists this clone with a few counts. This sequence joins TRBV4-1 and TRBJ1-5; 7 nucleotides line up with TRBD1. J lost 4 bases, V lost 5 bases, and 5 bases had no gene match. The CDR3 runs to 14 residues. Germline values: CDR1 MGHRA, CDR2 YSYEKL. This CDR3 reads CASSFRQGNQPQHF. CDR3 sequence (DNA): TGCGCCAGCAGCTTCAGACAGGGTAATCAGCCCCAGCATTTT.

This chain connects TRBV7-9 to TRBJ2-3; D gene ambiguous. The CDR3 totals 12 residues. Germline V lookup: CDR1 SEHNR, CDR2 FQNEAQ (reference sequence). The V gene lost 3 bases and the J gene lost 3 bases, with 4 bases spanning the gap. The CDR3 nucleotides read TGTGCCAGCAGCTTGTCGACAGATACGCAGTATTTT. This sequence encodes CASSLSTDTQYF.

The chain carries TRBV9 and TRBJ2-7, with 7 bases matching TRBD2. CDR3 length equals 15 residues. Germline CDR1 SGDLS, CDR2 YYNGEE. With V trimmed by 4 bases and J by 2 bases, 9 bases remained unmatched. CDR3 in DNA: TGTGCCAGCAGCCCAGGCCGGGGAGGGGCCTACGAGCAGTACTTC. Encoded protein: CASSPGRGGAYEQYF.

The gene calls are TRBV5-1 and TRBJ2-1; D gene ambiguous. CDR1 is SGHRS, CDR2 YFSETQ, per germline. The CDR3 is 14 amino acids. V was trimmed by 3 bases and J by 5 bases, leaving 12 bases between them. CDR3 in amino acids: CASSSNLMDNEQFF. The CDR3 region has the DNA TGCGCCAGCAGCTCTAACCTGATGGACAATGAGCAGTTCTTC.

J is TRBJ2-2 and V is TRBV7-9, with a weak D call TRBD2 (5 bases). The CDR3 sequence is 15 residues long. Germline CDR1 reads SEHNR; CDR2 reads FQNEAQ (reference sequence). Deletions cut 4 bases from V and 6 bases from J, with 15 bases between. The CDR3 nucleotides are TGTGCCAGCAGCTCCCGTGAGGGCTTCGCCGGGGAGCTGTTTTTT. Protein sequence: CASSSREGFAGELFF.

The genes are TRBV19 and TRBJ2-7, with TRBD1 identical over 8 bases. The germline gives CDR1 LNHDA, CDR2 SQIVND (reference sequence). V was clipped by 5 bases and J by 2 bases; unmatched bases: 5. CDR3 length: 14 amino acids. The CDR3: CASSSGQAAYEQYF. The DNA for the CDR3 is TGTGCCAGTAGTTCGGGACAGGCAGCCTACGAGCAGTACTTC.

The V call is TRBV28, the J call TRBJ1-5; tentatively, D is TRBD1 (5 bases). Germline V gene lookup returns CDR1 MDHEN and CDR2 SYDVKM. The CDR3 length is 15 residues. Trimming removed 3 bases from V and 2 bases from J, with 11 bases in between. DNA of the CDR3: TGTGCCAGCAGTTTTGCGGGGACGGGCAATCAGCCCCAGCATTTT. It encodes CASSFAGTGNQPQHF.

This chain links TRBV19 with TRBJ2-1; 8 bases are a match to TRBD1. The V segment lost 9 bases and the J segment 1 base; nucleotides outside the gene matches: 8. The CDR3 is 15 residues long. Looked up from germline, CDR1 is LNHDA and CDR2 is SQIVND (reference sequence). The CDR3 is CASRMDRASYNEQFF. CDR3 bases: TGTGCCAGCAGAATGGACAGGGCATCCTACAATGAGCAGTTCTTC.

The J gene is TRBJ1-6, the V gene TRBV28; no clear D. V was clipped by 6 bases and J by 9 bases, with 15 bases between them. The CDR3 has 14 residues. The V gene's germline CDR1 is MDHEN and CDR2 SYDVKM. CDR3 sequence reads: CASSPRGLGSPLHF. In DNA form, the CDR3 reads TGTGCCAGCAGCCCGCGGGGATTGGGTTCACCCCTCCACTTT.

This rearrangement joins TRBV18 to TRBJ1-4, with D possibly TRBD1 on 5 matching bases. Germline values: CDR1 KGHSH, CDR2 LQKENI. The germline V and J ends were trimmed by 2 bases and 11 bases, with 12 bases remaining between them. This CDR3 region has 13 residues. The DNA of the CDR3 is TGTGCCAGCTCACCAGACATAAAGGGGAAACTGTTTTTT. Translated, it gives CASSPDIKGKLFF.

The rearrangement uses TRBV5-1 and TRBJ2-5; D possibly corresponds to TRBD1 (6 bases). The germline V gene has CDR1 SGHRS and CDR2 YFSETQ. With 4 bases removed from V and 2 bases from J, the gap between germline ends came to 18 bases. This CDR3 has 16 amino acids. CDR3 loop: CASSPSGPGEQETQYF. CDR3 DNA: TGCGCCAGCAGCCCATCGGGGCCAGGGGAGCAAGAGACCCAGTACTTC.

The rearrangement joins TRBV11-2 to TRBJ2-7; D is perhaps TRBD1 (6 bases). The germline V and J ends were trimmed by 6 bases and 9 bases, with 12 bases remaining between them. Looked up from germline, CDR1 is SGHAT and CDR2 is FQNNGV. The CDR3 length is 11 residues. CDR3 amino acids: CASSHGTPQYF. The CDR3 DNA sequence: TGTGCCAGCAGTCACGGGACACCGCAGTACTTC. The full variable domain, completed using reference TRBV11-2 and TRBJ2-7, is EAGVAQSPRYKIIEKRQSVAFWCNPISGHATLYWYQQILGQGPKLLIQFQNNGVVDDSQLPKDRFSAERLKGVDSTLKIQPAKLEDSAVYLCASSHGTPQYFGPGTRLTVT.

Written as DNA, the CDR3 is TGTGCCACCAGCAGGGGGGCTAGCAGTGGGTCTGCTGAGCAGTTCTTC. This encodes CATSRGASSGSAEQFF. The chain combines TRBV15 with TRBJ2-1; a weak D match, TRBD1 (6 bases). V lost 3 bases and J 9 bases, leaving 21 bases between the germline ends. Germline V gene sequence: CDR1 LNHNV, CDR2 YYDKDF (reference sequence). The CDR3 consists of 16 residues.

V gene TRBV19 combines with J gene TRBJ1-5, with 11 bases lining up with TRBD1. Per the germline V gene, CDR1 is LNHDA and CDR2 is SQIVND (reference sequence). V lost 4 bases to trimming and J lost 6 bases; unmatched junction nucleotides: 5. CDR3 length: 15 residues. CDR3 region: CASSRGTGGSQPQHF. The DNA of the CDR3 is TGTGCCAGTAGTAGGGGGACAGGGGGATCTCAGCCCCAGCATTTT.

The chain combines TRBV2 with TRBJ2-1; 10 bases are shared with TRBD2. The V segment lost 7 bases and the J segment 5 bases; nucleotides outside the gene matches: 8. This CDR3 is built from 15 residues. The germline gives CDR1 SNHLY, CDR2 FYNNEI. The DNA of the CDR3 is TGTGCCAGCAAAAAGCGGGGGGGACTAGACAATGAGCAGTTCTTC. It specifies CASKKRGGLDNEQFF. The full variable domain, with the rest looked up from reference TRBV2 and TRBJ2-1, is EPEVTQTPSHQVTQMGQEVILRCVPISNHLYFYWYRQILGQKVEFLVSFYNNEISEKSEIFDDQFSVERPDGSNFTLKIRSTKLEDSAMYFCASKKRGGLDNEQFFGPGTRLTVL.

The rearrangement uses TRBV2 and TRBJ2-7, with 9 bases lining up with TRBD1. This CDR3 is 13 amino acids long. Germline trimming cut 10 bases from V and 5 bases from J; bases unmatched to any gene: 9. Per germline, CDR1 SNHLY and CDR2 FYNNEI. This CDR3 is CATKRQGGNEQYF. CDR3 nucleotide sequence: TGTGCCACCAAGAGACAGGGGGGTAACGAGCAGTACTTC.

The chain combines TRBV6-4 with TRBJ2-2, with 8 bases aligning to TRBD2. J lost 4 bases, V lost 6 bases, and 4 bases had no gene match. This CDR3 is 14 amino acids long. Per germline, CDR1 MRHNA and CDR2 SNTAGT. CDR3 amino acids: CASRAGAITGELFF. The CDR3 DNA reads as TGTGCCAGCAGAGCGGGGGCGATCACCGGGGAGCTGTTTTTT.

The chain has TRBV28 and TRBJ2-7, with TRBD2 matching 9 bases. The CDR3 runs 14 residues. Germline V gene sequence: CDR1 MDHEN, CDR2 SYDVKM. V was clipped by 5 bases and J by 7 bases; unmatched bases: 9. Here the CDR3 reads CASSQIAGDVEQYF. The CDR3 DNA is TGTGCCAGCAGTCAGATAGCGGGAGACGTAGAGCAGTACTTC. The full variable domain, rest sourced from reference TRBV28 and TRBJ2-7, is DVKVTQSSRYLVKRTGEKVFLECVQDMDHENMFWYRQDPGLGLRLIYFSYDVKMKEKGDIPEGYSVSREKKERFSLILESASTNQTSMYLCASSQIAGDVEQYFGPGTRLTVT.